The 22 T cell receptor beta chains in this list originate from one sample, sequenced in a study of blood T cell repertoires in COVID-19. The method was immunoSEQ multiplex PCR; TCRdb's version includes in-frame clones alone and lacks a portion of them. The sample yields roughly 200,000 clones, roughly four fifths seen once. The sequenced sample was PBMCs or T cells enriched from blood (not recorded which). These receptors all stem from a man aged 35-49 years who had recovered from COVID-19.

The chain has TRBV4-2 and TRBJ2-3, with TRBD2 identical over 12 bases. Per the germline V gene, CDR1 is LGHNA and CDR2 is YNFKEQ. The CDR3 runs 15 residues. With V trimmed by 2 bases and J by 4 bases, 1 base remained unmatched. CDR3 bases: TGTGCCAGCAGCCAACTAGCGGGGGGGCCAGATACGCAGTATTTT. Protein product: CASSQLAGGPDTQYF.

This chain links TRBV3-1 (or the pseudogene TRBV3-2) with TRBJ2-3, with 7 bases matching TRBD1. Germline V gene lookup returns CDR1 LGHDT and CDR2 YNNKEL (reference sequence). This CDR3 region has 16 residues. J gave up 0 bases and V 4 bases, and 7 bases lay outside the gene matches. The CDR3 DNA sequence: TGTGCCAGCAGCCTACGCTCGACAGGGAGCACAGATACGCAGTATTTT. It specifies CASSLRSTGSTDTQYF.

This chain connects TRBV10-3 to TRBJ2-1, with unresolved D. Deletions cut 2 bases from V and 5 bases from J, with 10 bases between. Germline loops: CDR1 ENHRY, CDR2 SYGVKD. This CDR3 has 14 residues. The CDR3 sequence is CAISELGRNNEQFF. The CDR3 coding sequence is TGTGCCATCAGTGAGCTTGGCCGTAACAATGAGCAGTTCTTC.

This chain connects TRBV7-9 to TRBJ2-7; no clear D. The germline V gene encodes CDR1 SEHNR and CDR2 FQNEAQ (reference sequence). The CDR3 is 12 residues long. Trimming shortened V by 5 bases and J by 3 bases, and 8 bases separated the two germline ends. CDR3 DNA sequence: TGTGCCAGCAGCCCACACAGCTACGAGCAGTACTTC. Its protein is CASSPHSYEQYF.

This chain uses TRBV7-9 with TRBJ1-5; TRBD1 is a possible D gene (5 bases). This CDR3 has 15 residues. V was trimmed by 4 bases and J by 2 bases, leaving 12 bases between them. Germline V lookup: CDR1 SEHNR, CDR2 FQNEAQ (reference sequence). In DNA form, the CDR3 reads TGTGCCAGCAGCTCCAACTGGGGGGGCAATCAGCCCCAGCATTTT. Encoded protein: CASSSNWGGNQPQHF.

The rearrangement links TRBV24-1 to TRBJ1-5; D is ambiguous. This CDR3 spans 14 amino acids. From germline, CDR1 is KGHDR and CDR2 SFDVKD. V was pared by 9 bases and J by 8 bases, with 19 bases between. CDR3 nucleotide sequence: TGTGCCACCCTCGGCTCCGAGGGATGGGAGCCCCAGCATTTT. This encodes CATLGSEGWEPQHF.

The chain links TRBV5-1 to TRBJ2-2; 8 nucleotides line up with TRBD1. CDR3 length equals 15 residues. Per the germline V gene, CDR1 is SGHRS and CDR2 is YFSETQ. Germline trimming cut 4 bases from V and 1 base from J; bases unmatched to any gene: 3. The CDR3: CASSPGTGNTGELFF. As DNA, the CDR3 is TGCGCCAGCAGCCCCGGGACAGGGAACACCGGGGAGCTGTTTTTT.

The CDR3 nucleotides are TGTGCCAGCAGGAGAAGTCAGGTCTATGGCTACACCTTC. Residues: CASRRSQVYGYTF. V usage is TRBV6-5 and J usage is TRBJ1-2; D is undetermined. V gave up 6 bases and J gave up 4 bases, with 12 bases separating them. The CDR3 sequence is 13 residues long. Per germline, CDR1 MNHEY and CDR2 SVGAGI.

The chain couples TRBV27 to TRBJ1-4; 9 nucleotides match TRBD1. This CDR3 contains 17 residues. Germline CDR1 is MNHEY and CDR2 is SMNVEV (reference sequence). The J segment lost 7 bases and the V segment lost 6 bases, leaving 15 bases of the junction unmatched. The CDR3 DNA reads TGTGCCAGCAGACACCGACAGGGGGTGTTTACCGGTGAAAAACTGTTTTTT. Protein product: CASRHRQGVFTGEKLFF.

This CDR3 is CASSLTTLQLSEAFF. The CDR3 DNA reads TGTGCCAGCAGCTTAACGACCCTACAGTTATCTGAAGCTTTCTTT. The V gene is TRBV7-3, the J gene TRBJ1-1; D call uncertain. Germline CDR1 is SGHTA and CDR2 is FQGTGA. Trimming took 0 bases from V and 6 from J, leaving 14 bases between them. The CDR3 covers 15 residues.

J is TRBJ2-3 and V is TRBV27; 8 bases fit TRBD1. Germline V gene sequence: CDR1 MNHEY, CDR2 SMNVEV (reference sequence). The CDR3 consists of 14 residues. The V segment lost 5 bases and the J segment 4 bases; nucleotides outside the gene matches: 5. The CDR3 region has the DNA TGTGCCAGCAGTGACAGGGGTGGTGCAGATACGCAGTATTTT. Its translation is CASSDRGGADTQYF.

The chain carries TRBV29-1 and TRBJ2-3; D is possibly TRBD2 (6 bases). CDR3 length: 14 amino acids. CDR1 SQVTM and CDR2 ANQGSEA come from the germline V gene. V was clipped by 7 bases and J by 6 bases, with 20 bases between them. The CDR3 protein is CSDRGTSSPDTQYF. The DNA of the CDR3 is TGCAGCGATCGCGGAACTAGCAGCCCCGATACGCAGTATTTT.

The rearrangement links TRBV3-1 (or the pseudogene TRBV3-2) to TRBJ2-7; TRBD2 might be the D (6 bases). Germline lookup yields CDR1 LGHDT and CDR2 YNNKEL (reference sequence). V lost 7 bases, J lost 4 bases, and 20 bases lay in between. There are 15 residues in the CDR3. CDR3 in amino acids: CASTLGAGRKYEQYF. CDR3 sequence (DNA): TGTGCCAGCACCCTCGGGGCGGGGAGGAAGTACGAGCAGTACTTC.

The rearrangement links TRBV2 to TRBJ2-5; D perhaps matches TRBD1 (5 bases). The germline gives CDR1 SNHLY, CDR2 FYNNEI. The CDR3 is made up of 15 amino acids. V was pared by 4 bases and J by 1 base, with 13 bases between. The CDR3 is CASSARGPVQETQYF. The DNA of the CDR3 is TGTGCCAGCAGTGCAAGGGGCCCGGTCCAAGAGACCCAGTACTTC.

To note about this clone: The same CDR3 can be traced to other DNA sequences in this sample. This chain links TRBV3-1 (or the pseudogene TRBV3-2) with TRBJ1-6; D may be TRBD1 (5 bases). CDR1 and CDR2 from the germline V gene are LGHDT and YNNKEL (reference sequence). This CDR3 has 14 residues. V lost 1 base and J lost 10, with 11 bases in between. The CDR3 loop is CASSQGQGGSPLHF. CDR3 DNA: TGTGCCAGCAGCCAAGGTCAGGGAGGATCACCCCTCCACTTT.

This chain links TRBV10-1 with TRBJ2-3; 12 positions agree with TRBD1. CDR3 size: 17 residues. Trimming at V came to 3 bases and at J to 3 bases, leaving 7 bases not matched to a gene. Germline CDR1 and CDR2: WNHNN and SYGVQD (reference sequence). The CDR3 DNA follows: TGCGCCAGCAGTGACCCCCGGGGACAGGGGGCAACAGATACGCAGTATTTT. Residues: CASSDPRGQGATDTQYF.

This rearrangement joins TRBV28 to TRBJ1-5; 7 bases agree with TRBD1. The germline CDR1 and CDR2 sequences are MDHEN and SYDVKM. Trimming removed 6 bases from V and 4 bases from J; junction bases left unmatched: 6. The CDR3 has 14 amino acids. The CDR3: CASSFDRENQPQHF. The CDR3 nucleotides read TGTGCCAGCAGCTTTGACAGGGAGAATCAGCCCCAGCATTTT.

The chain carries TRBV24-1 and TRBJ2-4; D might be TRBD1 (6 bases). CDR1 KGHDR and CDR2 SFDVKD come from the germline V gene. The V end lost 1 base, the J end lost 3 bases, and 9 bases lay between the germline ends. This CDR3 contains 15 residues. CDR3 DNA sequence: TGTGCCACCAGTGATTTTTTAGGGGGCAAAAACATTCAGTACTTC. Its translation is CATSDFLGGKNIQYF.

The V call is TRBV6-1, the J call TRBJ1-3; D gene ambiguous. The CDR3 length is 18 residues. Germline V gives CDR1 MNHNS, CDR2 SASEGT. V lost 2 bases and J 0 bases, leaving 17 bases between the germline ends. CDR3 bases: TGTGCCAGCAGTGAACCCGCTTTCGTGAGGGCCTCTGGAAACACCATATATTTT. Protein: CASSEPAFVRASGNTIYF.

The CDR3 DNA sequence: TGTGCCAGCAGTTACTCGTTAGCGGGAGATGCCGGGGAGCTGTTTTTT. Protein product: CASSYSLAGDAGELFF. The chain has TRBV6-6 and TRBJ2-2; 9 bases align to TRBD2. The CDR3 consists of 16 residues. From germline, CDR1 is MNHNY and CDR2 SVGAGI (reference sequence). Unmatched junction bases numbered 5, after V lost 0 bases and J lost 6 bases.

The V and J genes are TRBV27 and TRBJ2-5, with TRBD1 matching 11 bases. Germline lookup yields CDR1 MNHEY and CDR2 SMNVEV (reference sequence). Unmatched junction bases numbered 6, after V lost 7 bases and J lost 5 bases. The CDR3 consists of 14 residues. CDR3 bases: TGTGCCAGCACGAGGACAGGGGGCGGTGAGACCCAGTACTTC. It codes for CASTRTGGGETQYF.

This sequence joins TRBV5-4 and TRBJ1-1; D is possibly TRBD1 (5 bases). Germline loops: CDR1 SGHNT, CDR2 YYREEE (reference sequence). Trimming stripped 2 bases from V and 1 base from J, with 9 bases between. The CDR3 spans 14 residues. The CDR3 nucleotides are TGTGCCAGCAGCTTCAGGGCTCAGAACACTGAAGCTTTCTTT. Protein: CASSFRAQNTEAFF. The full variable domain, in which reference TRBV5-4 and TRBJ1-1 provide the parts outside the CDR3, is ETGVTQSPTHLIKTRGQQVTLRCSSQSGHNTVSWYQQALGQGPQFIFQYYREEENGRGNFPPRFSGLQFPNYSSELNVNALELDDSALYLCASSFRAQNTEAFFGQGTRLTVV.